This T cell receptor (beta chain) stems from a study of cytomegalovirus exposure and HLA in healthy donors. Study-level findings and limits: Later work found that TCR association rates differed between HLA loci; DRB1 had the most and HLA-C the fewest. Later on, a genetic analysis was performed. It linked a missense variant in DCLRE1C with V- and J-gene trimming of TCR beta. There were some V segments, including TRBV6-2 and TRBV6-3, excluded as indistinguishable. The study assumed roughly uniform donor sequencing depth for presence/absence analyses.

Use of 60 Vbeta and 13 Jbeta primers characterized the PCR. The protocol was immunoSEQ multiplex PCR, while the TCRdb copy is restricted to in-frame clones and leaves out a portion. The profile shows about 160,000 clones, 80% of them singletons. This CDR3 has 15 amino acids. With V trimmed by 4 bases and J by 0 bases, 1 base remained unmatched. Germline assignment: CDR1 MNHEY and CDR2 SVGAGI. A remark on this clone: Antigen: not known. Other DNA sequences in the sample encode the same CDR3.

The chain recombines TRBV6-5 with TRBJ2-1, with 9 bases lining up with TRBD1. What was sequenced was PBMCs. The origin of this receptor is a male donor in good health and CMV-seropositive. In DNA, the CDR3 is TGTGCCAGCAGTTCGACAGGGGGCTCCTACAATGAGCAGTTCTTC. It codes for CASSSTGGSYNEQFF.